The T cell receptor (beta chain) described here comes from a study of cytomegalovirus exposure and HLA in healthy donors. Study-wide results and limits: As a later analysis revealed, the rate of TCR association differed by HLA locus, with DRB1 most and HLA-C fewest. High sensitivity and specificity were reportedly achieved when the classifier diagnosed cytomegalovirus status.

Primers for the PCR totalled 60 Vbeta and 13 Jbeta. Sequenced by immunoSEQ multiplex PCR; TCRdb stores in-frame clones only, minus some. The repertoire includes 150,000 to 200,000 clones, roughly 85% of them detected once, and about 2.5% sits in the top ten. Germline CDR1 is MDHEN and CDR2 is SYDVKM. The CDR3 extends over 15 amino acids. A single count supports this clone. What it binds is unknown. The sequenced sample consisted of PBMCs. This chain joins TRBV28 and TRBJ2-5, with D tentatively TRBD1 (6 bases). The DNA end lines up better with TRBJ2-7; the J call may be wrong. The source is a woman in her fifties or sixties in good health and CMV-seronegative. DNA of the CDR3: TGTGCCAGCAGTCCTCGGACAGAGGTGGCCTACGAGCAGTACTTC. Translated, it gives CASSPRTEVAYEQYF.